The entry below describes one T cell receptor (beta chain). Sequencing was performed with immunoSEQ multiplex PCR; in TCRdb, only in-frame clones are kept and a portion is missing. The sample gives about 290,000 clones, 75% to 90% of which show up once; approximately 4.2% is in the top ten. The data are from a study of blood T cell repertoires in COVID-19. CDR1 and CDR2 from the germline V gene are LNHNV and YYDKDF (reference sequence). CDR3 size: 14 residues. The V and J ends lost 0 bases and 4 bases respectively, with 6 bases between them. This chain connects TRBV15 to TRBJ2-2, with D hard to call. The TCR sequence derives from a man between 35 and 55 years old with acute or convalescent COVID-19. The source material was peripheral blood. The chain's CDR3 is CATSRDRSTGELFF. For the CDR3, the DNA is TGTGCCACCAGCAGAGACCGGAGCACCGGGGAGCTGTTTTTT.